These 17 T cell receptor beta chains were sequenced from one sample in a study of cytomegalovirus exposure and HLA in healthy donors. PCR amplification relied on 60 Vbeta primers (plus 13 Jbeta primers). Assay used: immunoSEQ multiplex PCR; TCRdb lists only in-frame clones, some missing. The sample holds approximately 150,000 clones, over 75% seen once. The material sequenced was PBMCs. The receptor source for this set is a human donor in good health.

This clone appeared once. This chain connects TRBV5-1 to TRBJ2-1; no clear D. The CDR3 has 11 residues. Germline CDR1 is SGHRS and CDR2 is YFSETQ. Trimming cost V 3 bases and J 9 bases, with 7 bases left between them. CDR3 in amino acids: CASSSASEQFF. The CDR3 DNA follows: TGCGCCAGCAGCTCGGCTAGTGAGCAGTTCTTC. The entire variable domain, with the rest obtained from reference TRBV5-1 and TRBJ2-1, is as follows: KAGVTQTPRYLIKTRGQQVTLSCSPISGHRSVSWYQQTPGQGLQFLFEYFSETQRNKGNFPGRFSGRQFSNSRSEMNVSTLELGDSALYLCASSSASEQFFGPGTRLTVL.

For the CDR3, the DNA is TGTGCCAGTAGCCCGGGATGGAGGGAGCTGTTTTTT. Protein: CASSPGWRELFF. The chain couples TRBV19 to TRBJ2-2; D may be TRBD2 (5 bases). This CDR3 comprises 12 residues. V gave up 6 bases and J gave up 9 bases, with 11 bases separating them. Germline lookup yields CDR1 LNHDA and CDR2 SQIVND (reference sequence). Full variable domain (missing parts from reference TRBV19 and TRBJ2-2): DGGITQSPKYLFRKEGQNVTLSCEQNLNHDAMYWYRQDPGQGLRLIYYSQIVNDFQKGDIAEGYSVSREKKESFPLTVTSAQKNPTAFYLCASSPGWRELFFGEGSRLTVL.

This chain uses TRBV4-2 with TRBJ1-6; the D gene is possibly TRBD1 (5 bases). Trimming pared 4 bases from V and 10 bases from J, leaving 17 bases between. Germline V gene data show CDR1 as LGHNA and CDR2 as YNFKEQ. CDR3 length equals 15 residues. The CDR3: CASSRRGTGESPLHF. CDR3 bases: TGTGCCAGCAGCCGACGCGGGACCGGAGAGTCACCCCTCCACTTT.

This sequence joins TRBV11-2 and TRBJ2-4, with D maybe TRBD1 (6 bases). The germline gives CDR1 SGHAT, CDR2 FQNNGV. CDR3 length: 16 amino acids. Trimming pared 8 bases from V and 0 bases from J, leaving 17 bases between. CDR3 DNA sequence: TGTGCCAGCCGAGGGGGACCAACACTAGCCAAAAACATTCAGTACTTC. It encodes CASRGGPTLAKNIQYF.

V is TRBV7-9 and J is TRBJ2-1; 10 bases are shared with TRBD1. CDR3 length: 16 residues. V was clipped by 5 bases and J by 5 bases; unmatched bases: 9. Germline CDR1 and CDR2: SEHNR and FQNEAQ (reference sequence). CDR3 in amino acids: CASSLGTGDYNNEQFF. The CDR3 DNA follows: TGTGCCAGCAGCCTCGGGACAGGGGATTATAACAATGAGCAGTTCTTC.

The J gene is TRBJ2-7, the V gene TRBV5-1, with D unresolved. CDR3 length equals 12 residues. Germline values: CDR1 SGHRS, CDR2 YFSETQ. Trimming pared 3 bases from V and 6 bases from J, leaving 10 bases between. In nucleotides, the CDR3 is TGCGCCAGCAGCTCATCGAGTGGCGAGCAGTACTTC. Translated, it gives CASSSSSGEQYF.

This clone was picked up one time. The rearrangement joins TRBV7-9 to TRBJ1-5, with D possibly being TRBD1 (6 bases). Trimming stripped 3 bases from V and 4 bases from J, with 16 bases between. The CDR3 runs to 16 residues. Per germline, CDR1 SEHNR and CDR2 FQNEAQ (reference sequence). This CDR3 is CASSFFNRVWNQPQHF. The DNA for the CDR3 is TGTGCCAGCAGCTTCTTTAACAGGGTGTGGAATCAGCCCCAGCATTTT.

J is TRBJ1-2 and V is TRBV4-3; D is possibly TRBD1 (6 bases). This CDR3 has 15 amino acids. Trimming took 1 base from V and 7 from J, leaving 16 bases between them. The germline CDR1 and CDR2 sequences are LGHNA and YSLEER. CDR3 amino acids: CASSQAPGTKTGYTF. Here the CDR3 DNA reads TGCGCCAGCAGCCAAGCCCCCGGGACAAAGACTGGCTACACCTTC.

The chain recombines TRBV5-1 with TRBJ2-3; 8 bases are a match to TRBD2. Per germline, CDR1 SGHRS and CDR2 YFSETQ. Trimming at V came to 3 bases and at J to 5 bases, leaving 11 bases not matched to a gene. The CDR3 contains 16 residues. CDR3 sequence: CASSSSRGGPGDTQYF. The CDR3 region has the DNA TGCGCCAGCAGCTCTTCCCGGGGGGGCCCTGGAGATACGCAGTATTTT. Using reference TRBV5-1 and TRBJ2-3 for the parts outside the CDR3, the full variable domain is KAGVTQTPRYLIKTRGQQVTLSCSPISGHRSVSWYQQTPGQGLQFLFEYFSETQRNKGNFPGRFSGRQFSNSRSEMNVSTLELGDSALYLCASSSSRGGPGDTQYFGPGTRLTVL.

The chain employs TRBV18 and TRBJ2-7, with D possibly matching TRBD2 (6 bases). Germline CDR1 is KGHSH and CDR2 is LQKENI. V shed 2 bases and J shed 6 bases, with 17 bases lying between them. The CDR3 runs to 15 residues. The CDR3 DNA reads TGTGCCAGCTCACCAGGGCGCGGCAGGGACTCCGAGCAGTACTTC. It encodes CASSPGRGRDSEQYF. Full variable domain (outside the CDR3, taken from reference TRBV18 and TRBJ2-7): NAGVMQNPRHLVRRRGQEARLRCSPMKGHSHVYWYRQLPEEGLKFMVYLQKENIIDESGMPKERFSAEFPKEGPSILRIQQVVRGDSAAYFCASSPGRGRDSEQYFGPGTRLTVT.

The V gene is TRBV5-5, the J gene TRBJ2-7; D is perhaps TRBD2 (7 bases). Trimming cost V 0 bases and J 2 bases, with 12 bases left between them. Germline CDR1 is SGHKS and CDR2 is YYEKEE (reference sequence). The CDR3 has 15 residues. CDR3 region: CASSLGGGVPYEQYF. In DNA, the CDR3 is TGTGCCAGCAGCTTGGGCGGGGGCGTCCCCTACGAGCAGTACTTC.

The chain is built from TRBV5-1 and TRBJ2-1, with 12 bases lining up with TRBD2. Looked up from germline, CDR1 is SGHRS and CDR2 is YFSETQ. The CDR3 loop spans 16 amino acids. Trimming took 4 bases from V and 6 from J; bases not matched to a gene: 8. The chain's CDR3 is CASSQEASGGANEQFF. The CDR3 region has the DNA TGCGCCAGCAGCCAAGAAGCTAGCGGGGGGGCCAATGAGCAGTTCTTC.

CDR3 residues: CSAGQGGYYEQYF. As DNA, the CDR3 is TGCAGCGCGGGACAGGGGGGGTACTACGAGCAGTACTTC. The chain recombines TRBV29-1 with TRBJ2-5; 11 bases are shared with TRBD1. The J call is doubtful: the DNA matches TRBJ2-7 better. Looked up from germline, CDR1 is SQVTM and CDR2 is ANQGSEA. The length of the CDR3 is 13 residues.

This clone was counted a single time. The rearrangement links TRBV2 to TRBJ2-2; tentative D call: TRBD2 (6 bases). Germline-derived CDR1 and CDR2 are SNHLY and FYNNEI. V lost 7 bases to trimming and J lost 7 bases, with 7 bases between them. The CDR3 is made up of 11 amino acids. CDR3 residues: CASKGGGELFF. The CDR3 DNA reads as TGTGCCAGCAAGGGAGGCGGGGAGCTGTTTTTT.

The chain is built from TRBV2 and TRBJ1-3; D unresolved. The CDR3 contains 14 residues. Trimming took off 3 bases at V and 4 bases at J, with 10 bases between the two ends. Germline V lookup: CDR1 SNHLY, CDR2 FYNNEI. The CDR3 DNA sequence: TGTGCCAGCAGTGATTCGGGGTTCGGAAACACCATATATTTT. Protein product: CASSDSGFGNTIYF.

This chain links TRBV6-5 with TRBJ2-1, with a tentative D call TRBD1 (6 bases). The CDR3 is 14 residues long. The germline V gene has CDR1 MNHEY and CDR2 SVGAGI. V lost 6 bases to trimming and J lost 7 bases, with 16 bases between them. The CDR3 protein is CASRVGTSSNEQFF. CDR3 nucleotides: TGTGCCAGCAGAGTAGGGACATCCTCAAATGAGCAGTTCTTC.

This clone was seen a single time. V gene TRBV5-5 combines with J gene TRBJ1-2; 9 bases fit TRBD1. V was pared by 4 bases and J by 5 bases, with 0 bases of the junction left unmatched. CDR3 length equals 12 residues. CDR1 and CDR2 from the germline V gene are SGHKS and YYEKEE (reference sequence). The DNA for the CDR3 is TGTGCCAGCAGCGGGACAGGGTATGGCTACACCTTC. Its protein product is CASSGTGYGYTF.